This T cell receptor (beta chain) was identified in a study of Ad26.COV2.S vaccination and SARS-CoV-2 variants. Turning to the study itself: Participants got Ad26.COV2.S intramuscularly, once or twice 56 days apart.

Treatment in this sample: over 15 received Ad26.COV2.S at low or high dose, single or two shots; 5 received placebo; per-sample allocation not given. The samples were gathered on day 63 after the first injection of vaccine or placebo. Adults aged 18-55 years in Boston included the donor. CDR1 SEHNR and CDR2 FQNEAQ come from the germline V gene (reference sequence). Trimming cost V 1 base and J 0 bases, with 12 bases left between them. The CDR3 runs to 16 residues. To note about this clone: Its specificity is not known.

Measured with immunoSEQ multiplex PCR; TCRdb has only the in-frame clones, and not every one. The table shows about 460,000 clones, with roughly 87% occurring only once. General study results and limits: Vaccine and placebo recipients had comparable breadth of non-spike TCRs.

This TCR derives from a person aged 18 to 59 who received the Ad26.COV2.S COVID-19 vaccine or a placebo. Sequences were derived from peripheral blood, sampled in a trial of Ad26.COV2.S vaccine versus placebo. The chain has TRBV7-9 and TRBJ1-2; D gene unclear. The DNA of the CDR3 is TGTGCCAGCAGCTTAGTCTTGGCAGACTCTAACTATGGCTACACCTTC. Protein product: CASSLVLADSNYGYTF.